The 28 T cell receptor beta chains below all came from one sample that was sequenced in a study of technical replicates of blood from several donors (dated by TCRdb to between 2016 and 2019). Library preparation used the immunoSEQ multiplex PCR assay. TCRdb took over this immuneACCESS table, retaining in-frame rearrangements with V and J assigned. Such tables are incomplete; in checked studies, under half of the missing clones stem from an unresolved V gene, and the remainder is unexplained. The sample table contains about 70,000 clones; only one count was recorded for around 93% of them. The top ten constitute 0.25% of the sample. Sequencing was done on a sample of T cells isolated from PBMCs. These receptors all stem from a human donor in good health.

The V and J genes are TRBV2 and TRBJ2-7; 7 bases map to TRBD2. Germline values: CDR1 SNHLY, CDR2 FYNNEI. The CDR3 spans 14 residues. The ends lost 8 bases at V and 1 base at J; junction bases unmatched: 8. In DNA, the CDR3 is TGTGCCAGCCGATCTAGCGGTTTATCCTACGAGCAGTACTTC. Its translation: CASRSSGLSYEQYF.

The chain links TRBV10-2 to TRBJ1-2; D remains unclear. Trimming took off 0 bases at V and 6 bases at J, with 11 bases between the two ends. CDR3 size: 14 residues. Germline-derived CDR1 and CDR2 are WSHSY and SAAADI. CDR3 in amino acids: CASSESTLGHGYTF. The CDR3 coding sequence is TGCGCCAGCAGTGAGTCGACTCTAGGTCATGGCTACACCTTC.

V and J are TRBV18 and TRBJ1-1; D uncertain. Germline V lookup: CDR1 KGHSH, CDR2 LQKENI. The CDR3 runs to 16 residues. Deletions cut 2 bases from V and 5 bases from J, with 18 bases between. The CDR3 nucleotides are TGTGCCAGCTCACCAATCCAGGCGGGTGGTGGGACTGAAGCTTTCTTT. This gives the protein CASSPIQAGGGTEAFF.

In its sample, this clone was seen a few times. V is TRBV9 and J is TRBJ2-3, with D maybe TRBD1 (6 bases). This CDR3 is 15 amino acids long. Trimming took off 0 bases at V and 5 bases at J, with 13 bases between the two ends. CDR1 and CDR2 (germline): SGDLS, YYNGEE. The chain's CDR3 is CASSVVQGARDTQYF. DNA for the CDR3: TGTGCCAGCAGCGTAGTACAGGGTGCCCGAGATACGCAGTATTTT.

V gene TRBV11-3 combines with J gene TRBJ2-7, with TRBD2 matching 13 bases. V lost 0 bases to trimming and J lost 4 bases; unmatched junction nucleotides: 9. CDR1 and CDR2 (germline): SGHNT, YENEEA. This CDR3 comprises 18 residues. The CDR3 sequence is CASSLEKEGTSGTYEQYF. DNA of the CDR3: TGTGCCAGCAGCTTAGAGAAAGAAGGGACTAGCGGGACGTACGAGCAGTACTTC.

This clone appeared once. The V call is TRBV19, the J call TRBJ1-3; maybe TRBD1 (5 bases). The CDR3 is made up of 14 amino acids. Germline V CDR1 and CDR2: LNHDA, SQIVND (reference sequence). Trimming shortened V by 3 bases and J by 2 bases, and 8 bases separated the two germline ends. The CDR3 DNA follows: TGTGCCAGTAGTATTCGGACACCTGGAAACACCATATATTTT. Its translation: CASSIRTPGNTIYF.

CDR3 in amino acids: CASSPGRGTGPRAFF. The CDR3 DNA is TGTGCCAGCAGCCCAGGTCGCGGGACAGGGCCGCGAGCTTTCTTT. The gene calls are TRBV7-9 and TRBJ1-1, with 9 bases lining up with TRBD1. The trim removed 5 bases at V and 10 bases at J, leaving 14 bases unmatched. Germline loops: CDR1 SEHNR, CDR2 FQNEAQ (reference sequence). The CDR3 spans 15 residues. The variable domain in full, with the rest retrieved from reference TRBV7-9 and TRBJ1-1, is DTGVSQNPRHKITKRGQNVTFRCDPISEHNRLYWYRQTLGQGPEFLTYFQNEAQLEKSRLLSDRFSAERPKGSFSTLEIQRTEQGDSAMYLCASSPGRGTGPRAFFGQGTRLTVV.

The chain has TRBV9 and TRBJ1-2, with TRBD1 matching over 7 bases. Losses at the gene ends were 3 bases for V and 6 bases for J; bases not matched to a gene: 5. This CDR3 contains 13 residues. Looked up from germline, CDR1 is SGDLS and CDR2 is YYNGEE. CDR3 sequence: CASSATGRDGYTF. The CDR3, as DNA: TGTGCCAGCAGCGCGACAGGGAGAGATGGCTACACCTTC.

V and J are TRBV28 and TRBJ1-1; 9 bases line up with TRBD1. CDR3 length: 15 residues. Germline CDR1 and CDR2: MDHEN and SYDVKM. Germline trimming cut 3 bases from V and 5 bases from J; bases unmatched to any gene: 7. The CDR3 loop is CASSFPQGAYTEAFF. The CDR3 region has the DNA TGTGCCAGCAGTTTTCCACAGGGGGCGTATACTGAAGCTTTCTTT.

V and J are TRBV19 and TRBJ2-2; 7 nucleotides align to TRBD2. The germline V gene has CDR1 LNHDA and CDR2 SQIVND (reference sequence). Trimming removed 4 bases from V and 4 bases from J; junction bases left unmatched: 6. This CDR3 has 15 residues. Here the CDR3 DNA reads TGTGCCAGTAGTAGTACTAGCGTGAGCACCGGGGAGCTGTTTTTT. Translating it yields CASSSTSVSTGELFF.

This clone was observed a few times. The chain has TRBV12-5 and TRBJ2-5; no reliable D call. Germline V gene data show CDR1 as LGHNT and CDR2 as FRNRAP. The length of the CDR3 is 12 residues. V lost 6 bases and J lost 2, with 7 bases in between. The CDR3 here is CASGQNQETQYF. The CDR3 DNA follows: TGTGCTAGTGGCCAGAATCAAGAGACCCAGTACTTC.

The chain has TRBV5-1 and TRBJ2-7; 10 bases line up with TRBD2. This CDR3 has 15 amino acids. V lost 4 bases, J lost 2 bases, and 6 bases stayed unmatched. The germline CDR1 and CDR2 sequences are SGHRS and YFSETQ. The CDR3 DNA reads as TGCGCCAGCAGCCTAGGACTAGCGGAGGCCTACGAGCAGTACTTC. Amino acids: CASSLGLAEAYEQYF. Full variable domain (rest looked up from reference TRBV5-1 and TRBJ2-7): KAGVTQTPRYLIKTRGQQVTLSCSPISGHRSVSWYQQTPGQGLQFLFEYFSETQRNKGNFPGRFSGRQFSNSRSEMNVSTLELGDSALYLCASSLGLAEAYEQYFGPGTRLTVT.

The chain employs TRBV29-1 and TRBJ2-7; 8 bases match TRBD2. The germline V gene has CDR1 SQVTM and CDR2 ANQGSEA. Unmatched junction bases numbered 10, after V lost 4 bases and J lost 5 bases. The CDR3 loop spans 14 amino acids. The DNA of the CDR3 is TGCAGCGTTGCTCCCCAGCGGGAGTCCCACGAGCAGTACTTC. Translating gives CSVAPQRESHEQYF.

The chain has TRBV4-1 and TRBJ1-2, with D possibly TRBD1 on 5 matching bases. V gave up 0 bases and J gave up 3 bases, with 11 bases separating them. The CDR3 is 15 residues long. The V gene's germline CDR1 is MGHRA and CDR2 YSYEKL. The CDR3 loop reads CASSQEIQAHYGYTF. The DNA for the CDR3 is TGCGCCAGCAGCCAAGAAATACAGGCCCACTATGGCTACACCTTC.

In regard to this clone: At one end the junction does not follow the germline gene, possibly because of a read error. This chain uses TRBV11-2 with TRBJ2-3; 8 positions agree with TRBD2. Germline-derived CDR1 and CDR2 are SGHAT and FQNNGV. The CDR3 totals 12 residues. This CDR3 is CASSQRGWGAFF. CDR3 in DNA: TGTGCCAGCAGCCAGCGGGGGTGGGGGGCCTTTTTT.

The V and J genes are TRBV6-1 and TRBJ1-2; D is uncertain. Germline V gene lookup returns CDR1 MNHNS and CDR2 SASEGT. The CDR3 covers 13 residues. The V gene lost 4 bases and the J gene lost 0 bases, with 6 bases spanning the gap. CDR3 DNA sequence: TGTGCCAGCAGTGTGAGGACTAACTATGGCTACACCTTC. It yields the protein CASSVRTNYGYTF.

This chain uses TRBV2 with TRBJ2-7; 9 nucleotides line up with TRBD1. This CDR3 is 16 amino acids long. V was clipped by 1 base and J by 3 bases; unmatched bases: 7. In germline, CDR1 is SNHLY, CDR2 FYNNEI. DNA for the CDR3: TGTGCCAGCAGTGAAGGGGGGGACAGGGCGATCTACGAGCAGTACTTC. Its protein is CASSEGGDRAIYEQYF. Drawing the rest from reference TRBV2 and TRBJ2-7, the complete variable domain is EPEVTQTPSHQVTQMGQEVILRCVPISNHLYFYWYRQILGQKVEFLVSFYNNEISEKSEIFDDQFSVERPDGSNFTLKIRSTKLEDSAMYFCASSEGGDRAIYEQYFGPGTRLTVT.

The gene calls are TRBV11-2 and TRBJ2-1, with TRBD1 matching 9 bases. Germline trimming cut 3 bases from V and 4 bases from J; bases unmatched to any gene: 7. Germline CDR1 and CDR2: SGHAT and FQNNGV. This CDR3 spans 16 amino acids. CDR3 DNA: TGTGCCAGCAGCTTTACCGGGACAGGGACTTACAATGAGCAGTTCTTC. Amino acids: CASSFTGTGTYNEQFF.

The genes are TRBV13 and TRBJ2-1, with 10 bases aligning to TRBD1. The J segment lost 9 bases and the V segment lost 0 bases, leaving 2 bases of the junction unmatched. Germline V gene lookup returns CDR1 PRHDT and CDR2 FYEKMQ (reference sequence). The CDR3 totals 14 residues. CDR3 coding DNA: TGTGCCAGCAGCTTAGGGACAGGGGGCGGTGAGCAGTTCTTC. Translation: CASSLGTGGGEQFF.

This clone was seen just once. The CDR3 reads CAWSPTGVRGYTF. The CDR3 DNA reads TGTGCCTGGAGTCCGACAGGGGTACGAGGCTACACCTTC. The V call is TRBV30, the J call TRBJ1-2, with 8 bases that match TRBD1. The germline CDR1 and CDR2 sequences are GTSNPN and SVGIG (reference sequence). Unmatched junction bases numbered 7, after V lost 2 bases and J lost 8 bases. There are 13 residues in the CDR3.

The rearrangement uses TRBV9 and TRBJ2-7; 7 positions agree with TRBD2. The germline CDR1 and CDR2 sequences are SGDLS and YYNGEE. Trimming cost V 0 bases and J 5 bases; bases outside gene matches: 8. The CDR3 totals 15 residues. The CDR3 region is CASSVGLGGEDEQYF. The DNA for the CDR3 is TGTGCCAGCAGCGTAGGGTTGGGAGGGGAGGACGAGCAGTACTTC.

V gene TRBV28 combines with J gene TRBJ2-7; 7 bases are a match to TRBD2. The germline CDR1 and CDR2 sequences are MDHEN and SYDVKM. V shed 1 base and J 6 bases; nucleotides not matched to a gene: 9. This CDR3 contains 15 residues. In nucleotides, the CDR3 is TGTGCCAGCAGTTTATCGACAAATTCGGGGGGCGAGCAGTACTTC. It is translated as CASSLSTNSGGEQYF.

The V call is TRBV6-1, the J call TRBJ2-1, with no clear D. Germline V gene data show CDR1 as MNHNS and CDR2 as SASEGT. With 1 base removed from V and 10 bases from J, the gap between germline ends came to 5 bases. This CDR3 is 11 amino acids long. The CDR3 DNA is TGTGCCAGCAGTGAAGGTAAAGAGCAGTTCTTC. As protein: CASSEGKEQFF.

The chain is built from TRBV19 and TRBJ1-5; 7 positions match TRBD1. Losses at the gene ends were 8 bases for V and 2 bases for J; bases not matched to a gene: 0. Per the germline V gene, CDR1 is LNHDA and CDR2 is SQIVND (reference sequence). This CDR3 has 12 residues. DNA for the CDR3: TGTGCCAGTGACAGGGGCAATCAGCCCCAGCATTTT. This translates into CASDRGNQPQHF.

The chain recombines TRBV28 with TRBJ1-5, with D possibly TRBD1 on 5 matching bases. Per the germline V gene, CDR1 is MDHEN and CDR2 is SYDVKM. The CDR3 contains 16 residues. Deletions cut 6 bases from V and 11 bases from J, with 26 bases between. Here the CDR3 DNA reads TGTGCCAGCAGCCAGGGTTTTCTCGACAGCAACTTGGCCCAGCATTTT. Its protein product is CASSQGFLDSNLAQHF.

V gene TRBV11-3 combines with J gene TRBJ1-1, with 9 positions matching TRBD1. V dropped 1 base and J dropped 1; count of bases not matched to a gene: 7. Germline CDR1 and CDR2: SGHNT and YENEEA. This CDR3 has 17 residues. The CDR3 spells CASSLGGDRGTNTEAFF. CDR3 DNA sequence: TGTGCCAGCAGCTTAGGGGGCGACAGGGGGACGAACACTGAAGCTTTCTTT.

This clone was seen just once. Other DNA sequences in this sample translate to the same CDR3. The V and J genes are TRBV19 and TRBJ1-5, with D possibly TRBD1 on 5 matching bases. The CDR3 covers 13 residues. The V gene's germline CDR1 is LNHDA and CDR2 SQIVND (reference sequence). The V end was cut by 6 bases, the J end by 0 bases, with 6 bases between. The CDR3 sequence is CASSRDSNQPQHF. CDR3 in DNA: TGTGCCAGTAGCAGGGATAGCAATCAGCCCCAGCATTTT.

V and J are TRBV2 and TRBJ2-7, with 8 bases that match TRBD1. CDR1 and CDR2 (germline): SNHLY, FYNNEI. The CDR3 is made up of 14 amino acids. Trimming cost V 4 bases and J 2 bases; bases outside gene matches: 4. CDR3 in DNA: TGTGCCAGCAGTGGGGGACAGGTACCCTACGAGCAGTACTTC. Amino acids: CASSGGQVPYEQYF.